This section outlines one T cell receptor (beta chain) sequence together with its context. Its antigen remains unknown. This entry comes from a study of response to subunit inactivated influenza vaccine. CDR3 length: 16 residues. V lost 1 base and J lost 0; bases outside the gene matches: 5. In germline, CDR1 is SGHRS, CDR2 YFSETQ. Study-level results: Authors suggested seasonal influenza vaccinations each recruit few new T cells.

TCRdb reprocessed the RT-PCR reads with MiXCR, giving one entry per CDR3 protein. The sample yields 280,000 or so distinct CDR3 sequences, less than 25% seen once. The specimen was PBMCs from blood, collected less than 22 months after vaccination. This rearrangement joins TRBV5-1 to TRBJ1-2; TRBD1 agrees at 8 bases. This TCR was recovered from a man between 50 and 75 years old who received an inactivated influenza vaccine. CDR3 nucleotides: TGCGCCAGCAGCTTGACAGGGGGGAGCTCTAACTATGGCTACACCTTC. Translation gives CASSLTGGSSNYGYTF.